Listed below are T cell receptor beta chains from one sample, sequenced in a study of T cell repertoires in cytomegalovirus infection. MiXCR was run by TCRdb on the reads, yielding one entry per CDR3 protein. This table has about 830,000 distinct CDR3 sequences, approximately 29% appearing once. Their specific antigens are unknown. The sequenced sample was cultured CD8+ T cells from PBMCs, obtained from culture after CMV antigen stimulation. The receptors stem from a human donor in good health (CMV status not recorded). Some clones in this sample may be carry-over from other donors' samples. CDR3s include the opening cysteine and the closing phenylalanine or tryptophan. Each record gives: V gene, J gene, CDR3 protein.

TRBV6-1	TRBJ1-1	CASSARGETEAFF
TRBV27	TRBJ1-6	CASSWTGGRSPLHF
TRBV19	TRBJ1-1	CASSPSRDRWNTEAFF
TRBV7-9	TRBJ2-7	CASSLGEGHYEQYF
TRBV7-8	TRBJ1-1	CASSLDIMNTEAFF
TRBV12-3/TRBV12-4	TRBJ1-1	CASTLGLISNTEAFF
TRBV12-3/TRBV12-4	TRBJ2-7	CASSLAHLDGYYEQYF
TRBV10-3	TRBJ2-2	CAIRAPSRKAPANTGELFF
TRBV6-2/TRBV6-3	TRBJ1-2	CASSSRAPNGYGYTF
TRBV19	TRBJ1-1	CASSIRAANTEAFF
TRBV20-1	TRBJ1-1	CSARKERGRSTEAFF
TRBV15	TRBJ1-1	CATSRGFGTDMNTEAFF
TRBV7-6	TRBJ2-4	CASSLGFKQEVYGKNIQYF
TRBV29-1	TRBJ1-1	CSVVWAVNMNTEAFF
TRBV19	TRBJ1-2	CASSWTVGQGVRGYTF
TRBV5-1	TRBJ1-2	CASRSWGSTNYGYTF
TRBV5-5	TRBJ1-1	CASQGQGDAEAFF
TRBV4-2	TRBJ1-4	CASSQRGERTNEKLFF
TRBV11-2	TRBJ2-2	CASSQGLAGTTGELFF
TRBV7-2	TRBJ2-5	CASSIGVSSGETQYF
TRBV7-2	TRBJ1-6	CASSEDGLNSPLHF
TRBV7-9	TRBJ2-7	CASSLADGTGFGEQYF
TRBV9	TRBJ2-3	CASKGQVGTDTQYF
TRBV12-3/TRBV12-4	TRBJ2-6	CASSGITGANVLTF
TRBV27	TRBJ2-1	CASSFQPLAGGPYNEQFF
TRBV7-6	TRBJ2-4	CASSPIPGPKNIQYF
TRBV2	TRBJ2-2	CASSNTGVVTGELFF
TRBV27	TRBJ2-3	CASSKRGGLTDTQYF
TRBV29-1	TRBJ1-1	CSVRTMTEESEAFF
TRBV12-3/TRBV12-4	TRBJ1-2	CASSPTGALGYTF
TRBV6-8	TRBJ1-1	CASNGVWTEAFF
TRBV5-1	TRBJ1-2	CASTGDSYGYTF
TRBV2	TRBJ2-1	CASPSFVGTGGPYNEQFF
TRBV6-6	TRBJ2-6	CASSYSMNTGANVLTF
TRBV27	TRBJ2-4	CASSLFRGADIQYF
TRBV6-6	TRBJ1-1	CASSYRSVNTEAFF
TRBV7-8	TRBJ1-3	CASSLDGKTRSGNTIYF
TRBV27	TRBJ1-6	CASSSGQGERAPLHF
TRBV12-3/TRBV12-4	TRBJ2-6	CASSFLRDPFAGANVLTF
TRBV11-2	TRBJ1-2	CASSGWDSLSGYGYTF
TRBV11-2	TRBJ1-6	CASSLVRANSPLHF